One and the same sample provided the 12 T cell receptor beta chains below, sequenced in a study of blood T cell repertoires in COVID-19 (TCRdb year 2020). The library was obtained by the immunoSEQ multiplex PCR assay. TCRdb limited this immuneACCESS table to in-frame rearrangements with V and J called. A share of clones is missing; checked studies link under half to unresolved V genes, and the rest is unexplained. This sample is represented by 150,000 to 200,000 clones; 88% of them were singletons. About 4.2% of the sample is taken by the ten largest. The specimen was peripheral blood. These TCRs come from a human donor in a cohort sampled during active COVID-19.

This sequence joins TRBV29-1 and TRBJ1-1, with 11 bases lining up with TRBD1. V lost 3 bases to trimming and J lost 10 bases; unmatched junction nucleotides: 4. The length of the CDR3 is 12 residues. The V gene's germline CDR1 is SQVTM and CDR2 ANQGSEA. CDR3 sequence: CSVDRDRGVAFF. For the CDR3, the DNA is TGCAGCGTTGATCGGGACAGGGGGGTAGCTTTCTTT.

V and J are TRBV10-1 and TRBJ2-3; 8 bases line up with TRBD1. CDR1 is WNHNN, CDR2 SYGVQD, per germline (reference sequence). The CDR3 loop spans 16 amino acids. The ends lost 0 bases at V and 6 bases at J; junction bases unmatched: 8. CDR3 DNA: TGCGCCAGCAGTGAGTCGAGGCAGGGGGCGTTGGATACGCAGTATTTT. Amino acids: CASSESRQGALDTQYF.

The chain carries TRBV4-1 and TRBJ2-6; D call uncertain. The V gene lost 0 bases and the J gene lost 7 bases, with 10 bases spanning the gap. The CDR3 has 15 residues. CDR1 and CDR2 (germline): MGHRA, YSYEKL. CDR3 nucleotide sequence: TGCGCCAGCAGCCAAGATCGAAGTCTAGCCAACGTCCTGACTTTC. It codes for CASSQDRSLANVLTF.

The chain carries TRBV14 and TRBJ2-4, with 8 positions matching TRBD2. V gave up 2 bases and J gave up 1 base; unmatched junction bases: 4. This CDR3 region has 16 residues. The germline CDR1 and CDR2 sequences are SGHDN and FVKESK. The CDR3 protein is CASSQHRGGAKNIQYF. CDR3 coding DNA: TGTGCCAGCAGCCAACATCGGGGGGGCGCCAAAAACATTCAGTACTTC.

The V gene is TRBV7-2, the J gene TRBJ1-2, with D possibly matching TRBD1 (5 bases). The CDR3 has 13 amino acids. Per the germline V gene, CDR1 is SGHTA and CDR2 is FQGNSA. V dropped 5 bases and J dropped 0 bases, with 7 bases sitting between them. The CDR3 region is CASSKQANYGYTF. The CDR3 DNA is TGTGCCAGCAGCAAACAGGCTAACTATGGCTACACCTTC.

The rearrangement joins TRBV30 to TRBJ2-1; 10 nucleotides agree with TRBD1. This CDR3 comprises 15 residues. Trimming cost V 2 bases and J 3 bases; bases outside gene matches: 4. CDR1 GTSNPN and CDR2 SVGIG come from the germline V gene (reference sequence). This CDR3 reads CAWSRQGAIYNEQFF. The CDR3 bases are TGTGCCTGGAGTCGACAGGGGGCTATCTACAATGAGCAGTTCTTC.

This clone was seen only once. The chain has TRBV6-2 or TRBV6-3 and TRBJ2-7, with D unresolved. The CDR3 totals 11 residues. The germline V gene encodes CDR1 MNHEY and CDR2 SVGEGT. The V gene lost 6 bases and the J gene lost 9 bases, with 12 bases spanning the gap. In DNA, the CDR3 is TGTGCCAGCAGCCCCCCCCCAGGGCAGTACTTC. This codes for CASSPPPGQYF.

The V call is TRBV5-1, the J call TRBJ2-3; possibly TRBD2 for D (5 bases). The germline CDR1 and CDR2 sequences are SGHRS and YFSETQ. CDR3 size: 13 residues. V was clipped by 2 bases and J by 4 bases, with 8 bases between them. The CDR3 reads CASSFGLADTQYF. Written as DNA, the CDR3 is TGCGCCAGCAGCTTCGGACTGGCAGATACGCAGTATTTT. Drawing the rest from reference TRBV5-1 and TRBJ2-3, the complete variable domain is KAGVTQTPRYLIKTRGQQVTLSCSPISGHRSVSWYQQTPGQGLQFLFEYFSETQRNKGNFPGRFSGRQFSNSRSEMNVSTLELGDSALYLCASSFGLADTQYFGPGTRLTVL.

The CDR3 here is CATQSPLKETQYF. Written as DNA, the CDR3 is TGCGCCACCCAGTCGCCCCTCAAAGAGACCCAGTACTTC. The V call is TRBV23-1, the J call TRBJ2-5; D unclear. TRBV23-1 has ORF status, its function being uncertain. Between the trimmed V and J ends, which lost 10 bases and 3 bases, there was a span of 15 bases. The CDR3 sequence is 13 residues long.

V usage is TRBV27 and J usage is TRBJ2-1, with 8 bases lining up with TRBD2. From germline, CDR1 is MNHEY and CDR2 SMNVEV (reference sequence). With V trimmed by 3 bases and J by 6 bases, 7 bases remained unmatched. This CDR3 has 15 residues. The CDR3 loop reads CASSFSGTRINEQFF. As DNA, the CDR3 is TGTGCCAGCAGTTTCTCCGGGACTAGGATCAATGAGCAGTTCTTC.

V is TRBV3-1 (or the pseudogene TRBV3-2) and J is TRBJ2-1; 9 bases fit TRBD1. The junction had 14 bases not matched to a gene; V was cut back by 1 base and J by 7 bases. The CDR3 runs to 18 residues. The germline gives CDR1 LGHDT, CDR2 YNNKEL (reference sequence). CDR3 sequence: CASSQAARGQGKRNEQFF. As DNA, the CDR3 is TGTGCCAGCAGCCAAGCCGCGAGGGGACAGGGTAAACGGAATGAGCAGTTCTTC.

This chain links TRBV30 with TRBJ2-6, with D hard to call. V was pared by 5 bases and J by 2 bases, with 4 bases between. The germline V gene encodes CDR1 GTSNPN and CDR2 SVGIG (reference sequence). This CDR3 contains 12 residues. Here the CDR3 DNA reads TGTGCCTGGTCTACTGGGGCCAACGTCCTGACTTTC. It is translated as CAWSTGANVLTF. The full variable domain, completed using reference TRBV30 and TRBJ2-6, is SQTIHQWPATLVQPVGSPLSLECTVEGTSNPNLYWYRQAAGRGLQLLFYSVGIGQISSEVPQNLSASRPQDRQFILSSKKLLLSDSGFYLCAWSTGANVLTFGAGSRLTVL.